A selection of T cell receptor beta chains follows, all from one sample in a study of T cells after somatic rescue of genetic block. Data came from immunoSEQ multiplex PCR; TCRdb stores just in-frame clones and leaves some out. The data contain under 150,000 clones, 75% to 95% of them singletons. Sample: peripheral blood mononuclear cells (PBMCs). Source of these receptors: a woman in her late teens or twenties. The CDR3 runs from the conserved cysteine through the conserved F or W. D genes are given only for firm matches. Part of the rows lack a size; the others show once, few, many or a class for expanded clones.

D gene	CDR3 length	V gene	J gene	clone size	CDR3 protein	CDR3 DNA
NA	14	TRBV9	TRBJ2-5	NA	CASSVDLAKETQYF	TGTGCCAGCAGCGTAGACCTAGCGAAGGAGACCCAGTACTTC
NA	11	TRBV29-1	TRBJ1-2	NA	CSVAQGNRYTF	TGCAGCGTTGCACAGGGAAACCGCTACACCTTC
NA	14	TRBV7-2	TRBJ2-3	NA	CASTPTSYTDTQYF	TGTGCCAGCACCCCCACGAGCTACACAGATACGCAGTATTTT
TRBD1	16	TRBV19	TRBJ2-4	once	CALLDGQDLRGNIQYF	TGTGCCCTCCTGGACGGACAGGACTTACGTGGAAACATTCAGTACTTC
NA	14	TRBV6-5	TRBJ2-7	few	CASSTPDGSYEQYF	TGTGCCAGCAGTACCCCGGACGGTTCCTACGAGCAGTACTTC
TRBD2	14	TRBV28	TRBJ2-7	NA	CASSRTSGGDEQYF	TGTGCCAGCAGTAGGACTAGCGGGGGCGACGAGCAGTACTTC
NA	15	TRBV9	TRBJ2-7	NA	CASSVVGGANHEQYF	TGTGCCAGCAGCGTAGTTGGGGGGGCCAATCACGAGCAGTACTTC
TRBD1	17	TRBV7-9	TRBJ1-5	NA	CASSLTGTGGLGQPQHF	TGTGCCAGCAGCTTAACGGGGACAGGGGGCTTAGGACAGCCCCAGCATTTT
TRBD2	16	TRBV29-1	TRBJ2-5	NA	CSVGGLAGGSPRTQYF	TGCAGCGTTGGGGGACTAGCGGGGGGCTCTCCCAGGACCCAGTACTTC
NA	14	TRBV5-1	TRBJ1-1	few	CASSLISGNTEAFF	TGCGCCAGCAGCTTGATTTCGGGGAACACTGAAGCTTTCTTT
NA	15	TRBV7-9	TRBJ2-7	NA	CASSFGDHHSYEQYF	TGTGCCAGCAGCTTCGGTGACCACCACTCCTACGAGCAGTACTTC
TRBD1	14	TRBV28	TRBJ2-3	NA	CASRGQGATDTQYF	TGTGCCAGCAGGGGACAGGGGGCTACAGATACGCAGTATTTT
NA	13	TRBV14	TRBJ1-2	NA	CASSQSATYGYTF	TGTGCCAGCAGCCAGTCAGCGACCTATGGCTACACCTTC
TRBD1	17	TRBV5-1	TRBJ2-6	NA	CASSWDRPLSGANVLTF	TGCGCCAGCAGTTGGGACAGGCCACTCTCTGGGGCCAACGTCCTGACTTTC
NA	13	TRBV2	TRBJ2-3	NA	CASTSGFTDTQYF	TGTGCCAGCACCTCCGGTTTCACAGATACGCAGTATTTT
NA	14	TRBV6-5	TRBJ2-1	NA	CASSYSAGSDEQFF	TGTGCCAGCAGTTACTCCGCCGGGTCCGATGAGCAGTTCTTC
NA	15	TRBV7-2	TRBJ2-7	NA	CASSLDLGWRYEQYF	TGTGCCAGCAGCTTAGACCTAGGATGGAGGTACGAGCAGTACTTC
NA	16	TRBV18	TRBJ2-7	NA	CASSPLARGRSYEQYF	TGTGCCAGCTCACCACTCGCCCGGGGGCGATCCTACGAGCAGTACTTC
NA	14	TRBV28	TRBJ2-5	NA	CASSLGGREETQYF	TGTGCCAGCAGTTTAGGGGGCAGGGAAGAGACCCAGTACTTC
TRBD1	15	TRBV29-1	TRBJ2-2	NA	CSVELRTGSTGELFF	TGCAGCGTTGAACTCAGGACAGGGAGCACCGGGGAGCTGTTTTTT
TRBD1	15	TRBV15	TRBJ1-2	once	CATSRDPAGGSGYTF	TGTGCCACCAGCAGAGATCCGGCAGGGGGCAGTGGCTACACCTTC
TRBD1	16	TRBV6-5	TRBJ1-1	NA	CASSYSPQGVGTEAFF	TGTGCCAGCAGTTACTCGCCACAGGGGGTGGGCACTGAAGCTTTCTTT
TRBD1	15	TRBV19	TRBJ1-1	NA	CASSIEGTGGTEAFF	TGTGCCAGTAGTATAGAAGGGACAGGGGGCACTGAAGCTTTCTTT
TRBD1	17	TRBV9	TRBJ1-2	NA	CASSVGGTGEINYGYTF	TGTGCCAGCAGCGTAGGGGGGACAGGCGAAATCAACTATGGCTACACCTTC
NA	15	TRBV4-3	TRBJ2-5	NA	CASSQDQSYQETQYF	TGCGCCAGCAGCCAAGATCAGAGCTACCAAGAGACCCAGTACTTC
NA	12	TRBV5-8	TRBJ1-2	NA	CASRGLGSGYTF	TGTGCCAGCAGGGGGCTCGGTTCTGGCTACACCTTC
NA	13	TRBV30	TRBJ2-7	once	CAWDRTAAYEQYF	TGTGCCTGGGACCGGACAGCCGCCTACGAGCAGTACTTC
TRBD1	13	TRBV5-1	TRBJ2-1	NA	CASSGTGEGGQFF	TGCGCCAGCAGCGGGACAGGGGAAGGCGGGCAGTTCTTC
NA	13	TRBV7-3	TRBJ1-1	NA	CASSLGGKGEAFF	TGTGCCAGCAGCTTAGGAGGGAAAGGTGAAGCTTTCTTT
NA	14	TRBV5-1	TRBJ2-7	NA	CASSPDPASYEQYF	TGCGCCAGCAGCCCCGACCCAGCCTCCTACGAGCAGTACTTC
NA	16	TRBV5-4	TRBJ1-3	NA	CASSQRSRSSGNTIYF	TGTGCCAGCAGCCAAAGGAGCAGGAGCTCTGGAAACACCATATATTTT
TRBD1	13	TRBV30	TRBJ2-3	once	CASDRGLADTQYF	TGTGCCTCTGACAGGGGGCTCGCAGATACGCAGTATTTT